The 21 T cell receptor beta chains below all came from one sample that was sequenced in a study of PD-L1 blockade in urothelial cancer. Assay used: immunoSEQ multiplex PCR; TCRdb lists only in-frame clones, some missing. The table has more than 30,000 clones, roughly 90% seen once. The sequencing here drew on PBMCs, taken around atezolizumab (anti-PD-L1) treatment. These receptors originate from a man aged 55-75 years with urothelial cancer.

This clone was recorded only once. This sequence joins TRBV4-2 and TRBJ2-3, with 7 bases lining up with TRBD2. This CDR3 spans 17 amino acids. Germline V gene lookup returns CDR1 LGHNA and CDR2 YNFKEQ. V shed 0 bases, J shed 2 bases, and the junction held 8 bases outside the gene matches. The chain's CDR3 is CASSQDGAGAPTDTQYF. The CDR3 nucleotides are TGTGCCAGCAGCCAAGATGGGGCGGGAGCCCCCACAGATACGCAGTATTTT.

As DNA, the CDR3 is TGTGCCAGCTCCTACAACCCCGGGGGAAACGCGTTGCCGGAGCAGTACTTC. It specifies CASSYNPGGNALPEQYF. The chain has TRBV18 and TRBJ2-7, with D possibly TRBD2 on 6 matching bases. The germline CDR1 and CDR2 sequences are KGHSH and LQKENI. The ends were cut back, 6 bases at V and 7 bases at J, with 28 bases in the middle. The length of the CDR3 is 17 residues.

The chain's CDR3 is CASSPSGDYEQYF. CDR3 sequence (DNA): TGTGCCAGCAGTCCTAGCGGGGACTACGAGCAGTACTTC. The chain uses TRBV27 and TRBJ2-7; 9 bases are shared with TRBD2. Unmatched junction bases numbered 2, after V lost 5 bases and J lost 3 bases. The CDR3 runs to 13 residues. Germline V gene lookup returns CDR1 MNHEY and CDR2 SMNVEV (reference sequence).

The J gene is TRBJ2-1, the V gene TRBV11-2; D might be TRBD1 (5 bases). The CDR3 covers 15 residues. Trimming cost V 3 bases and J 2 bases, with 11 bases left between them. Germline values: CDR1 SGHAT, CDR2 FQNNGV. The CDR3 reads CASSLSRVAYNEQFF. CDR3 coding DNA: TGTGCCAGCAGCTTGAGCAGGGTGGCCTACAATGAGCAGTTCTTC.

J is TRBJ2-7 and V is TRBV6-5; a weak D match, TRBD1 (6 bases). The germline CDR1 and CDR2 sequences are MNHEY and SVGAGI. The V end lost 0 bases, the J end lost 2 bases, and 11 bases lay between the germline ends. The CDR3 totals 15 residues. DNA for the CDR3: TGTGCCAGCAGTTACTCCTCCACAGGGACCTACGAGCAGTACTTC. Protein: CASSYSSTGTYEQYF.

Here the CDR3 reads CASRMGQGRSYEQYF. The CDR3 DNA follows: TGTGCCAGCAGGATGGGACAGGGGAGGTCCTACGAGCAGTACTTC. The chain employs TRBV28 and TRBJ2-7; TRBD1 agrees at 10 bases. V was clipped by 6 bases and J by 1 base; unmatched bases: 6. Germline V gene sequence: CDR1 MDHEN, CDR2 SYDVKM. This CDR3 region has 15 residues.

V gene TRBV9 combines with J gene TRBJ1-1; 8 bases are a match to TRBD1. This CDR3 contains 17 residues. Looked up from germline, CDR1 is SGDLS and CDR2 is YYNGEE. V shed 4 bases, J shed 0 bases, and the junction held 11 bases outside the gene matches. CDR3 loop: CASSPTGGRVLNTEAFF. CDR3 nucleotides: TGTGCCAGCAGCCCCACAGGGGGTAGAGTGTTGAACACTGAAGCTTTCTTT.

This chain's CDR3 is CASSNRGNPSRTSGDTQYF. The DNA of the CDR3 is TGTGCCAGCAGCAACCGAGGTAACCCCTCTAGGACTAGCGGGGATACGCAGTATTTT. V is TRBV21-1 and J is TRBJ2-3; the table's D gene call, TRBD2, was not cross checked with the DNA. TRBV21-1 is a documented pseudogene. CDR3 length: 19 amino acids.

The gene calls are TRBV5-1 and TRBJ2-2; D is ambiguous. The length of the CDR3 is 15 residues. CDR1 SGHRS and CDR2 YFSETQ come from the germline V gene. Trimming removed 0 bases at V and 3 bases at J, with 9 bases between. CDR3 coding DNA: TGCGCCAGCAGCTTGGAAGGAGAGGACACCGGGGAGCTGTTTTTT. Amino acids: CASSLEGEDTGELFF.

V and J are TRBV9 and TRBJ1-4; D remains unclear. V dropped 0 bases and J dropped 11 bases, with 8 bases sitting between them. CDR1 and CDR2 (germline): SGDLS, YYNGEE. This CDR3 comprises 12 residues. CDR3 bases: TGTGCCAGCAGCGTAGATATCGGTAAACTGTTTTTT. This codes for CASSVDIGKLFF.

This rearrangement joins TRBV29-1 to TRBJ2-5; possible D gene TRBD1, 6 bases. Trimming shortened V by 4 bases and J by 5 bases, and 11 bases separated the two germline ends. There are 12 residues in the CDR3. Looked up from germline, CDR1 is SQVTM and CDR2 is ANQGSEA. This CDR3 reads CSVGRQGETQYF. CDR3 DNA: TGCAGCGTTGGCCGGCAGGGGGAGACCCAGTACTTC.

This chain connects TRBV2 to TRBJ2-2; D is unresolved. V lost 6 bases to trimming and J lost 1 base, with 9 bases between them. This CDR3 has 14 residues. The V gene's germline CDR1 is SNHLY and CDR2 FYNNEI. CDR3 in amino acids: CASSFDWNTGELFF. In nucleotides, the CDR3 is TGTGCCAGCAGCTTCGACTGGAACACCGGGGAGCTGTTTTTT. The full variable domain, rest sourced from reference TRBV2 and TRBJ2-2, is EPEVTQTPSHQVTQMGQEVILRCVPISNHLYFYWYRQILGQKVEFLVSFYNNEISEKSEIFDDQFSVERPDGSNFTLKIRSTKLEDSAMYFCASSFDWNTGELFFGEGSRLTVL.

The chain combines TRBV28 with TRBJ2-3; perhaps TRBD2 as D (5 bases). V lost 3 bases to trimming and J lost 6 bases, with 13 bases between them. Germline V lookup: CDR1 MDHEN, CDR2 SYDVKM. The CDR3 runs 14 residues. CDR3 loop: CASSLIGRSDTQYF. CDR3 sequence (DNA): TGTGCCAGCAGTTTGATAGGGAGATCCGATACGCAGTATTTT. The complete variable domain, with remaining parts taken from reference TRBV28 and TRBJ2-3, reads DVKVTQSSRYLVKRTGEKVFLECVQDMDHENMFWYRQDPGLGLRLIYFSYDVKMKEKGDIPEGYSVSREKKERFSLILESASTNQTSMYLCASSLIGRSDTQYFGPGTRLTVL.

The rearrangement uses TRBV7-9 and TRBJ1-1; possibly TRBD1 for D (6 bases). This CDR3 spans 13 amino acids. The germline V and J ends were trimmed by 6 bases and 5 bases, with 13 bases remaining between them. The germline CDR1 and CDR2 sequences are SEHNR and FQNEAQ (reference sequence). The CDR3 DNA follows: TGTGCCAGCAGACGAAGTACAGGGACTGAAGCTTTCTTT. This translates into CASRRSTGTEAFF.

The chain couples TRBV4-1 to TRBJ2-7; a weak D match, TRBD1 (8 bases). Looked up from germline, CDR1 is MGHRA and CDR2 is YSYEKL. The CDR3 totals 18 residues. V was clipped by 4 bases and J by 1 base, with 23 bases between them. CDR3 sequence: CASSREGSGTGQSYEQYF. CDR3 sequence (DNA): TGCGCCAGCAGCCGGGAGGGATCCGGGACAGGCCAATCCTACGAGCAGTACTTC.

CDR3 sequence: CASSSTGDNYNEQFF. In DNA, the CDR3 is TGTGCCAGCAGTTCGACAGGGGACAACTACAATGAGCAGTTCTTC. The V and J genes are TRBV7-6 and TRBJ2-1, with TRBD1 matching 8 bases. Germline CDR1 SGHVS, CDR2 FNYEAQ. The ends lost 6 bases at V and 3 bases at J; junction bases unmatched: 7. The CDR3 consists of 15 residues.

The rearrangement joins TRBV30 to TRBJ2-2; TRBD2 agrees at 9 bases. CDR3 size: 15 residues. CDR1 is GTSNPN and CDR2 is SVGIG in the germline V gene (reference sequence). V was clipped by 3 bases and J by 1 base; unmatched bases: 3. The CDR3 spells CAWSLTSGNTGELFF. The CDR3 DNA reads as TGTGCCTGGAGCCTGACTAGCGGGAACACCGGGGAGCTGTTTTTT.

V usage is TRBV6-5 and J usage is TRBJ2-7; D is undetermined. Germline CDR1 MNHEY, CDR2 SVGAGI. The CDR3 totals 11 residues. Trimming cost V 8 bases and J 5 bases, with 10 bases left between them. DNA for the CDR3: TGTGCCAGCGCCTGGGCCCACGAGCAGTACTTC. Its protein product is CASAWAHEQYF.

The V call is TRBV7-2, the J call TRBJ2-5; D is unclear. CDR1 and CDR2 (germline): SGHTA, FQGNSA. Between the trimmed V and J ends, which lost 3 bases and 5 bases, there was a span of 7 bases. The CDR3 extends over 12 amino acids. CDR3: CASSLVRETQYF. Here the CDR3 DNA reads TGTGCCAGCAGCTTGGTCAGGGAGACCCAGTACTTC.

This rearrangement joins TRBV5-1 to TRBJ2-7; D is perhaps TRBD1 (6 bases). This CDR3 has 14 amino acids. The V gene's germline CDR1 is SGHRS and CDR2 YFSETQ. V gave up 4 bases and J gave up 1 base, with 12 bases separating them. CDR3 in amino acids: CASSPRTDSYEQYF. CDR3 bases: TGCGCCAGCAGCCCAAGGACAGATTCCTACGAGCAGTACTTC.

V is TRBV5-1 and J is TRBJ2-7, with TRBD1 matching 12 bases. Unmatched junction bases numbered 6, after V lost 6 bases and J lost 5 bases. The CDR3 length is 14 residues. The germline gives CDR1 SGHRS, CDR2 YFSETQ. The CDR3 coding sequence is TGCGCCAGCACGGGGACAGGGGGCTCTGACGAGCAGTACTTC. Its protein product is CASTGTGGSDEQYF.